The 3 T cell receptor beta chains presented below share a single source sample, sequenced in a study of cytomegalovirus exposure and HLA in healthy donors. The PCR employed 60 Vbeta primers together with 13 Jbeta primers. This table comes from immunoSEQ multiplex PCR, and its TCRdb copy is limited to in-frame clones, with some not included. The table includes just over 150,000 clones, approximately 82% detected once. The sample consisted of PBMCs. The receptor set was obtained from a man over 45 in good health and CMV-seropositive.

This clone was seen once. This chain joins TRBV19 and TRBJ2-3, with D possibly matching TRBD2 (6 bases). The V and J ends lost 5 bases and 2 bases respectively, with 14 bases between them. Germline CDR1 is LNHDA and CDR2 is SQIVND (reference sequence). The CDR3 extends over 15 amino acids. CDR3 DNA sequence: TGTGCCAGTAGTCCCGCGGGACTCAACACAGATACGCAGTATTTT. It is translated as CASSPAGLNTDTQYF.

The rearrangement links TRBV27 to TRBJ2-7; 8 bases match TRBD1. CDR1 is MNHEY and CDR2 is SMNVEV in the germline V gene (reference sequence). The V segment lost 6 bases and the J segment 1 base; nucleotides outside the gene matches: 17. This CDR3 contains 18 residues. CDR3 region: CASRLGRGHIWSSYEQYV. CDR3 coding DNA: TGTGCCAGCAGACTCGGCAGGGGGCATATCTGGTCGTCCTACGAGCAGTACGTC.

The V call is TRBV27, the J call TRBJ2-3; 15 nucleotides line up with TRBD2. The ends lost 4 bases at V and 6 bases at J; junction bases unmatched: 11. This CDR3 comprises 18 residues. Germline V CDR1 and CDR2: MNHEY, SMNVEV (reference sequence). CDR3 loop: CASSSPPGLAGGLDTQYF. In DNA, the CDR3 is TGTGCCAGCAGTTCCCCCCCGGGACTAGCGGGGGGCCTCGATACGCAGTATTTT.